The rows below give T cell receptor beta chains drawn from one sample of a study of blood T cells in healthy people across ages. TCRdb reprocessed the 5' RACE reads with MiXCR, giving one entry per CDR3 protein. The sample lists over 750,000 distinct CDR3 sequences; just under 25% were seen once. The data were also submitted as part of a second study, on T cells of mothers and their children.

What was sequenced was blood. The receptors originated from a boy between 10 and 17 years old in good health. Both conserved end residues are part of each CDR3. Fields, in order: V gene, D gene, J gene, clone size, CDR3 protein, CDR3 DNA. The D gene is left open where the match is weak. Only some rows state a clone size, as once, few, many or a class for expanded clones.

v_call: TRBV5-1
d_call: -
j_call: TRBJ2-1
clone_size: few
cdr3_aa: CASSPPSSGGYNEQFF
cdr3_nt: TGCGCCAGCAGCCCGCCAAGCAGCGGAGGCTACAATGAGCAGTTCTTC

v_call: TRBV20-1
d_call: TRBD1
j_call: TRBJ1-1
clone_size: -
cdr3_aa: CSARTGIYTEAFF
cdr3_nt: TGCAGTGCCCGGACAGGGATCTACACTGAAGCTTTCTTT

v_call: TRBV5-1
d_call: -
j_call: TRBJ2-1
clone_size: few
cdr3_aa: CASSWDWGDEQFF
cdr3_nt: TGCGCCAGCAGCTGGGACTGGGGCGATGAGCAGTTCTTC

v_call: TRBV20-1
d_call: TRBD1
j_call: TRBJ1-2
clone_size: -
cdr3_aa: CSVLTGGGNYGYTF
cdr3_nt: TGCAGTGTTCTAACAGGGGGAGGTAACTATGGCTACACCTTC

v_call: TRBV7-9
d_call: -
j_call: TRBJ2-3
clone_size: -
cdr3_aa: CASSLGTNTQYF
cdr3_nt: TGTGCCAGCAGCCTCGGCACAAATACGCAGTATTTT

v_call: TRBV2
d_call: -
j_call: TRBJ2-7
clone_size: few
cdr3_aa: CASRLGGSSYEQYF
cdr3_nt: TGTGCCAGTCGCCTCGGGGGAAGCTCCTACGAGCAGTACTTC

v_call: TRBV7-9
d_call: -
j_call: TRBJ1-1
clone_size: few
cdr3_aa: CASSFWGPNTEAFF
cdr3_nt: TGTGCCAGCAGCTTTTGGGGGCCGAACACTGAAGCTTTCTTT

v_call: TRBV7-2
d_call: -
j_call: TRBJ1-4
clone_size: few
cdr3_aa: CASSLGQVREKLFF
cdr3_nt: TGTGCCAGCAGCTTAGGACAGGTTCGGGAAAAACTGTTTTTT

v_call: TRBV11-2
d_call: TRBD2
j_call: TRBJ2-7
clone_size: many
cdr3_aa: CASSLGGSEPGLAGNSYEQYF
cdr3_nt: TGTGCCAGCAGCTTAGGAGGGTCAGAGCCGGGACTAGCGGGTAACTCCTACGAGCAGTACTTC

v_call: TRBV28
d_call: -
j_call: TRBJ2-7
clone_size: few
cdr3_aa: CASSSPDWQTAYEQYF
cdr3_nt: TGTGCCAGCAGTTCTCCCGACTGGCAGACCGCCTACGAGCAGTACTTC

v_call: TRBV20-1
d_call: TRBD2
j_call: TRBJ2-2
clone_size: -
cdr3_aa: CSARGQRESEAGELFF
cdr3_nt: TGCAGTGCTAGGGGCCAGCGGGAGAGTGAAGCCGGGGAGCTGTTTTTT

v_call: TRBV7-2
d_call: TRBD1
j_call: TRBJ2-1
clone_size: few
cdr3_aa: CASSLVQGASYNEQFF
cdr3_nt: TGTGCCAGCAGCTTAGTTCAGGGGGCCTCCTACAATGAGCAGTTCTTC

v_call: TRBV24-1
d_call: -
j_call: TRBJ2-5
clone_size: -
cdr3_aa: CATSDSRVGESTQRETQYF
cdr3_nt: TGTGCCACCAGTGATTCCAGGGTAGGGGAATCGACTCAACGAGAGACCCAGTACTTC

v_call: TRBV9
d_call: -
j_call: TRBJ1-3
clone_size: -
cdr3_aa: CASSVALSGNTIYF
cdr3_nt: TGTGCCAGCAGCGTAGCGCTCTCTGGAAACACCATATATTTT

v_call: TRBV5-1
d_call: TRBD1
j_call: TRBJ2-7
clone_size: -
cdr3_aa: CASSLADRRYEQYF
cdr3_nt: TGCGCCAGCAGCTTGGCGGACAGGCGCTACGAGCAGTACTTC

v_call: TRBV7-9
d_call: TRBD2
j_call: TRBJ2-7
clone_size: -
cdr3_aa: CASSLELAGSYEQYF
cdr3_nt: TGTGCCAGCAGCTTAGAACTAGCGGGTTCCTACGAGCAGTACTTC

v_call: TRBV28
d_call: TRBD2
j_call: TRBJ2-5
clone_size: -
cdr3_aa: CASSPSGTSGRKTQYF
cdr3_nt: TGTGCCAGCAGTCCGTCCGGGACTAGCGGGAGAAAGACCCAGTACTTC

v_call: TRBV12-3/TRBV12-4
d_call: -
j_call: TRBJ1-4
clone_size: -
cdr3_aa: CASSPRGGPNEKLFF
cdr3_nt: TGTGCCAGCAGTCCAAGGGGTGGCCCGAATGAAAAACTGTTTTTT

v_call: TRBV7-3
d_call: -
j_call: TRBJ2-5
clone_size: -
cdr3_aa: CASSPGPKETQYF
cdr3_nt: TGTGCCAGCAGCCCGGGACCCAAAGAGACCCAGTACTTC

v_call: TRBV25-1
d_call: -
j_call: TRBJ2-7
clone_size: few
cdr3_aa: CASSGGPGYIYEQYF
cdr3_nt: TGTGCCAGCAGTGGAGGACCGGGATATATCTACGAGCAGTACTTC

v_call: TRBV4-3
d_call: -
j_call: TRBJ2-5
clone_size: -
cdr3_aa: CASSQGFAVQETQYF
cdr3_nt: TGCGCCAGCAGCCAAGGGTTCGCGGTCCAAGAGACCCAGTACTTC

v_call: TRBV7-9
d_call: TRBD1
j_call: TRBJ2-1
clone_size: few
cdr3_aa: CASSAPGQGPDEQFF
cdr3_nt: TGTGCCAGCAGCGCACCGGGACAGGGGCCAGATGAGCAGTTCTTC